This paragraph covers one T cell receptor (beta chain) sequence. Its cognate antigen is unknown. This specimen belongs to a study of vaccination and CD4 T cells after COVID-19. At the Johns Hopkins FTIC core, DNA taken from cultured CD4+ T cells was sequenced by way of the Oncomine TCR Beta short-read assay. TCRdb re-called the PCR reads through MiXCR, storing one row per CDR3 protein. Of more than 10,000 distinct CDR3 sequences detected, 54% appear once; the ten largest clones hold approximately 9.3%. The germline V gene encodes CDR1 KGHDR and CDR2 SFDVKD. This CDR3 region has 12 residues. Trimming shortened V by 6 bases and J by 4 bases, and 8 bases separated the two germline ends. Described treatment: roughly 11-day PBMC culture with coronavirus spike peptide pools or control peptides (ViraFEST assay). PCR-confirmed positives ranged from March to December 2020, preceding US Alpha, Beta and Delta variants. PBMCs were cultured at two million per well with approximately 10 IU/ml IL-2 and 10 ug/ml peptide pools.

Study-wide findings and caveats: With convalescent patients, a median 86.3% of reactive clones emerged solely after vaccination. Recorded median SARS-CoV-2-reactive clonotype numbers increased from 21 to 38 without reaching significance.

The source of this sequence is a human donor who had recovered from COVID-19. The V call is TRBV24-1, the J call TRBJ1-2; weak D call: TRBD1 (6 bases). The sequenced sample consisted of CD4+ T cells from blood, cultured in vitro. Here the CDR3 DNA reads TGTGCCACCAGTACAGGGATCTATGGCTACACCTTC. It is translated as CATSTGIYGYTF.